The entry below describes one TCR beta chain. In the same sample, other DNA sequences code for this CDR3. The CDR3 spans 11 residues. V was trimmed by 5 bases and J by 4 bases, leaving 6 bases between them. Germline CDR1 reads LNHNV; CDR2 reads YYDKDF (reference sequence). This record comes from a study of shared clonotypes between healthy human individuals. Study overall: Donor ages ranged 18 to 49 years: two women, a few men.

Naive-designated CD8 cells lacked CD45RO, were positively enriched for CCR7, and omitted terminally differentiated effector memory CD45RA+ cells. This table comes from immunoSEQ multiplex PCR, and its TCRdb copy is limited to in-frame clones, with some not included. The data show about 2.1 million clones, more than 85% seen once. Sequenced input: naive CD8+ T cells from PBMCs. The receptor's source is a man younger than 30 in good health. Some clones in this sample may be carry-over from other donors' samples. V is TRBV15 and J is TRBJ2-7; either TRBD1 or TRBD2 may fit D (5 bases each). CDR3 nucleotides: TGTGCCACCAGCGGGGGATACGAGCAGTACTTC. Translated, it gives CATSGGYEQYF.